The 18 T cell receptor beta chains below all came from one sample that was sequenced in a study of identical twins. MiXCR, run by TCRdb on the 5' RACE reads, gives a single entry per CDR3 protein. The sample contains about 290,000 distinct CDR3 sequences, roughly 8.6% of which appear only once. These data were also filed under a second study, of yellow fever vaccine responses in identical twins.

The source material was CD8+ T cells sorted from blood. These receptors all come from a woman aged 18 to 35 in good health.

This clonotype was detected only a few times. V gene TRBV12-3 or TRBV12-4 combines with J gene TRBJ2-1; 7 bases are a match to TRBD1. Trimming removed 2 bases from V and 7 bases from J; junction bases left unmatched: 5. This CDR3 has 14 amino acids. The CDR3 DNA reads TGTGCCAGCAGTTTAATCCAGGGACAGAATGAGCAGTTCTTC. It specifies CASSLIQGQNEQFF.

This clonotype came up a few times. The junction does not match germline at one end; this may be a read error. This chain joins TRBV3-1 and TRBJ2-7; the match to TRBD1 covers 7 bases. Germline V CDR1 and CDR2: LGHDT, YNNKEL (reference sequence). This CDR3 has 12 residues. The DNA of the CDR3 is TGTGCCAGCAGCCAAGATCCGGAACAGGGGAACTTC. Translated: CASSQDPEQGNF.

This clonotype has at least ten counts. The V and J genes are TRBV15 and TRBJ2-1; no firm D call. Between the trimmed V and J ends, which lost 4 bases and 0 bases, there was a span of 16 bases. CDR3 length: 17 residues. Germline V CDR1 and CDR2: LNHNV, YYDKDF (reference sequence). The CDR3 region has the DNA TGTGCCACCAGCAAAGACGCCGGCCGGAGCTCCTACAATGAGCAGTTCTTC. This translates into CATSKDAGRSSYNEQFF.

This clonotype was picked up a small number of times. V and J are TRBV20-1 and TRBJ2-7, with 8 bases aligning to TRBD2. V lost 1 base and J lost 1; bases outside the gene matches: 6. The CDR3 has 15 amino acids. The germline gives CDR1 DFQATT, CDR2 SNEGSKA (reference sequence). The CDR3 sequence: CSARGVAGQSYEQYF. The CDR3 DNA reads TGCAGTGCTAGAGGTGTAGCGGGGCAATCCTACGAGCAGTACTTC.

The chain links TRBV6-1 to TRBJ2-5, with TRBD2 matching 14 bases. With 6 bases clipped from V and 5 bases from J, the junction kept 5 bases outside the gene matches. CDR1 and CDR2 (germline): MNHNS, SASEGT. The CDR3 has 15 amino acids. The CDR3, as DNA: TGTGCCAGCAGGGTTGGGACTAGCGGGAGTGAGACCCAGTACTTC. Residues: CASRVGTSGSETQYF.

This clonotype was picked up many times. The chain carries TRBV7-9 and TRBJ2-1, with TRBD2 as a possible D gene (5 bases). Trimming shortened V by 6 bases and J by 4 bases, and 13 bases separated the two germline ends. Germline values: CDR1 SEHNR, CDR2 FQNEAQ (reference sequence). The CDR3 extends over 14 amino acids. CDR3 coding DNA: TGTGCCAGCAGTTGGACCGGGGAATACAATGAGCAGTTCTTC. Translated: CASSWTGEYNEQFF. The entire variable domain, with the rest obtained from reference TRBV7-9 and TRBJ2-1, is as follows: DTGVSQNPRHKITKRGQNVTFRCDPISEHNRLYWYRQTLGQGPEFLTYFQNEAQLEKSRLLSDRFSAERPKGSFSTLEIQRTEQGDSAMYLCASSWTGEYNEQFFGPGTRLTVL.

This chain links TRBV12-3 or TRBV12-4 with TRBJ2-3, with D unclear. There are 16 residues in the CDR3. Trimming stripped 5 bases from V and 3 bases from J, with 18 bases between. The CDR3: CASSPTLLFGTDTQYF. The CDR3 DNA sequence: TGTGCCAGCAGTCCTACACTCCTGTTTGGTACAGATACGCAGTATTTT.

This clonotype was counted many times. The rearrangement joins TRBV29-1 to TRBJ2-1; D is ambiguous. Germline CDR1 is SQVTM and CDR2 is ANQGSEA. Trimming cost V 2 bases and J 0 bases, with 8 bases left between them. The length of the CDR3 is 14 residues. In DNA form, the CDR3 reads TGCAGCGTTGAAACTTGGAGCTCCTACAATGAGCAGTTCTTC. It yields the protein CSVETWSSYNEQFF.

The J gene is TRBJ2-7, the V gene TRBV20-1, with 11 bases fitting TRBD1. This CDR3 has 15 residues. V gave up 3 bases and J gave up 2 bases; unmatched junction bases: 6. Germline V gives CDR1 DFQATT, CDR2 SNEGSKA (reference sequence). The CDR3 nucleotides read TGCAGTGCTAGTAAAGGGACAGGGGGTCCCTACGAGCAGTACTTC. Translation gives CSASKGTGGPYEQYF.

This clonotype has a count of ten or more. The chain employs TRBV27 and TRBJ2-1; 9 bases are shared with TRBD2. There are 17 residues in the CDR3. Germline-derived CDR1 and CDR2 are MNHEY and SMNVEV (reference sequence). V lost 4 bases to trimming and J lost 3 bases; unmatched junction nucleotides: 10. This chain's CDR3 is CASSWGGASGNYNEQFF. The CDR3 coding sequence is TGTGCCAGCAGTTGGGGAGGGGCTAGCGGGAACTACAATGAGCAGTTCTTC.

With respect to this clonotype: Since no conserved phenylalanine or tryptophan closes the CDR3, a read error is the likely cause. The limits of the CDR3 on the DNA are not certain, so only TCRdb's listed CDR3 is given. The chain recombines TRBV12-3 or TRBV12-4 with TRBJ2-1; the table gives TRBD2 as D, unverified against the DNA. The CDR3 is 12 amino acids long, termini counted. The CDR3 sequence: CASSLGNSGTQV.

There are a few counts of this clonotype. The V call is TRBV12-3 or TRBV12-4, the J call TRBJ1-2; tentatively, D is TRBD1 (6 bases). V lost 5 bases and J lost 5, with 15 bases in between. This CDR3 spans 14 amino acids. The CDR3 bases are TGTGCCAGCAGTAAACCAGCGAGGGGGTATGGCTACACCTTC. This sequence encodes CASSKPARGYGYTF.

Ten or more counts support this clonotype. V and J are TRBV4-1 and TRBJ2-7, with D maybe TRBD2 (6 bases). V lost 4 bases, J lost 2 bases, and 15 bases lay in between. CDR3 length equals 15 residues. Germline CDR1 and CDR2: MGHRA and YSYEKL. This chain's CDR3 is CASSPLKEGAYEQYF. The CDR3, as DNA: TGCGCCAGCAGCCCCCTAAAGGAGGGAGCCTACGAGCAGTACTTC.

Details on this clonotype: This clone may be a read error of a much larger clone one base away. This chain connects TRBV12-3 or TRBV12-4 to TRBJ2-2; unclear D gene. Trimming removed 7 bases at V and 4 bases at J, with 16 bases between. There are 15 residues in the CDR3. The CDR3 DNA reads TGTGCCAGCACTTTTGGGGATATCTTCACCGGGGAGCTGTTTTTT. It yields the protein CASTFGDIFTGELFF.

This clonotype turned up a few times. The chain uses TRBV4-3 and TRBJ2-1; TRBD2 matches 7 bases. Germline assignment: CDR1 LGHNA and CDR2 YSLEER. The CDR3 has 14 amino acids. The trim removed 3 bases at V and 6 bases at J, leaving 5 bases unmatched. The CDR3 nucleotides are TGCGCCAGCAGCCACGGACTAGGGAGCAATGAGCAGTTCTTC. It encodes CASSHGLGSNEQFF.

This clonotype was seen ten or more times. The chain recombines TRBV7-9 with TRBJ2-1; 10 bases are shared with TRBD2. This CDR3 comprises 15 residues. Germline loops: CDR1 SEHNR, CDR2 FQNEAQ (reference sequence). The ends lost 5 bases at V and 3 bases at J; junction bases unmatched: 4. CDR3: CASSPPSGGYNEQFF. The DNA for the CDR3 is TGTGCCAGCAGCCCCCCTAGCGGGGGCTACAATGAGCAGTTCTTC.

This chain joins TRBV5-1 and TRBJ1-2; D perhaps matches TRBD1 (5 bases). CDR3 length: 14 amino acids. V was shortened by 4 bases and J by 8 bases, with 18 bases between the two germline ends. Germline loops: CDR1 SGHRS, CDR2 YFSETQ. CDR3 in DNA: TGCGCCAGCAGCGGGAGGGACCGCTTCGGAGGCTACACCTTC. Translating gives CASSGRDRFGGYTF.

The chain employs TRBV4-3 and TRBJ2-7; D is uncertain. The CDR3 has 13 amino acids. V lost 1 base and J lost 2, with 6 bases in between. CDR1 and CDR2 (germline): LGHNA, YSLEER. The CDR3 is CASSQAVAYEQYF. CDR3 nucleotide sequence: TGCGCCAGCAGCCAAGCCGTGGCCTACGAGCAGTACTTC.